Listed below are T cell receptor beta chains from one sample, sequenced in a study of T cell responses to AZD1222 COVID-19 vaccine. Libraries were prepared by immunoSEQ multiplex PCR; TCRdb keeps only in-frame clonotypes and omits some of them. Of 150,000 to 200,000 clones listed, about 91% are singletons. The source material was peripheral blood, sampled on day 0 of AZD1222 vaccination. The receptor set was obtained from an adult in good health. Each CDR3 is given with its conserved first and last residue. The D gene is left open where the match is weak.

>TRBD2|TRBV11-2|TRBJ2-1
TGTGCCAGCAGCTTAGATACGAGGCTATTGGTAGCGGGAATGAATGAGCAGTTCTTC
CASSLDTRLLVAGMNEQFF
>TRBD1|TRBV4-1|TRBJ1-1
TGCGCCAGCAGCCATCTTATACCGGGACAGGGGCCACCATTGAACACTGAAGCTTTCTTT
CASSHLIPGQGPPLNTEAFF
>.|TRBV6-5|TRBJ2-7
TGTGCCAGCAGTTTAACAGGGACCCACGAGCAGTACTTC
CASSLTGTHEQYF
>TRBD2|TRBV9|TRBJ2-5
TGTGCCAGCAGCGCCGGACTAGCGTTGGGGGAGACCCAGTACTTC
CASSAGLALGETQYF
>.|TRBV5-5|TRBJ1-1
TGTGCCAGCAGCTTGGAACAGCACACTGAAGCTTTCTTT
CASSLEQHTEAFF
>.|TRBV11-1|TRBJ1-3
TGTGCCAGCAGCGAGATGATCTCTGGAAACACCATATATTTT
CASSEMISGNTIYF
>TRBD2|TRBV7-6|TRBJ2-1
TGTGCCAGCAGCTCTGAAGCGGGAGGGCCCAGCGAGCAGTTCTTC
CASSSEAGGPSEQFF
>.|TRBV27|TRBJ1-1
TGTGCCAGCAGTCCCCAGGGTTATGGTGAAGCTTTCTTT
CASSPQGYGEAFF
>.|TRBV28|TRBJ1-1
TGTGCCAGCAGTTTGGGGACCCTCAACACTGAAGCTTTCTTT
CASSLGTLNTEAFF
>TRBD1|TRBV23-1|TRBJ2-3
TGCGCCGGAGGACAGGGCGCAGATACGCAGTATTTT
CAGGQGADTQYF